What follows is one TCR beta chain and its context. This entry is derived from a study of blood T cell repertoires in COVID-19. The overall study: Acute and convalescent COVID-19 specimens originated in the United States, Italy and Spain.

The length of the CDR3 is 16 residues. Germline V gene sequence: CDR1 KGHSY, CDR2 FQNENV. V was clipped by 3 bases and J by 3 bases, with 16 bases between them. Clones were sequenced by immunoSEQ multiplex PCR, and TCRdb holds only the in-frame ones, with some missing. Seen here are about 170,000 clones, approximately 79% observed once, and the top ten hold less than 3%. The rearrangement links TRBV16 to TRBJ2-3, with D perhaps matching TRBD1 (6 bases). Sequenced material: peripheral blood. The clonotype originates from a woman over 75 with acute or convalescent COVID-19. This CDR3 reads CASSHPGASLTDTQYF. The CDR3 DNA reads TGTGCCAGCAGCCATCCAGGGGCTTCTCTGACAGATACGCAGTATTTT.